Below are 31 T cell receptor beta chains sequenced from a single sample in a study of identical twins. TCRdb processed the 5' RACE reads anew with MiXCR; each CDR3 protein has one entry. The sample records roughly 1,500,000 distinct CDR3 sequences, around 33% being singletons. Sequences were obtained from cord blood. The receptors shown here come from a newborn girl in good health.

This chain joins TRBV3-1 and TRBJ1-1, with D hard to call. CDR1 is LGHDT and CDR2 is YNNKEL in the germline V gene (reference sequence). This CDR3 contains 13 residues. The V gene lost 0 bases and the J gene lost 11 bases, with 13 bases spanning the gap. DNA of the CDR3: TGTGCCAGCAGCCAAGAGGTACCAGATATCGCTTTCTTT. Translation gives CASSQEVPDIAFF.

CDR3 sequence (DNA): TGTGCCAGCAGTGCCCTTTTTATACAGCAGCCCTACGAGCAGTACTTC. It yields the protein CASSALFIQQPYEQYF. The rearrangement links TRBV28 to TRBJ2-7; the D is unclear. Germline CDR1 reads MDHEN; CDR2 reads SYDVKM. The CDR3 runs 16 residues. Trimming took 5 bases from V and 2 from J, leaving 19 bases between them.

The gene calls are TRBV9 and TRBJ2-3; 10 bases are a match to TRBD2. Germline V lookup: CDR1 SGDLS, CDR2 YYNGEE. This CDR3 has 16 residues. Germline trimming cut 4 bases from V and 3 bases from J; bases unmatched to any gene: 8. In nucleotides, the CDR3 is TGTGCCAGCAGCACCGGGAGCGGGAGGGAAACAGATACGCAGTATTTT. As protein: CASSTGSGRETDTQYF.

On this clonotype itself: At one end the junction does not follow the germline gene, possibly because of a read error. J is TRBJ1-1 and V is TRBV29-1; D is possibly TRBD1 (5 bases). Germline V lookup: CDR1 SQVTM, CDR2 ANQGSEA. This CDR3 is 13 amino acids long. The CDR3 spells CSVAGLMNIEAFF. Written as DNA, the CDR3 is TGCAGCGTCGCGGGGCTGATGAACATTGAAGCTTTCTTT.

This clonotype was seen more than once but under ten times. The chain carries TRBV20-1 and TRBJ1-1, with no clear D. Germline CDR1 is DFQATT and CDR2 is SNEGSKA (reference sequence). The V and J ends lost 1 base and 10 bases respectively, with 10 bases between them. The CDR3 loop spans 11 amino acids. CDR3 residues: CSARAWEGAFF. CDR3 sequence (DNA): TGCAGTGCTAGAGCTTGGGAGGGAGCTTTCTTT.

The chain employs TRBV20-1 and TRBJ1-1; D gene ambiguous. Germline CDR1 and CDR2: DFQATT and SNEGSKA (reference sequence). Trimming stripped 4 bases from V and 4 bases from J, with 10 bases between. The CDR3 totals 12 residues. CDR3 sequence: CSATQRVTEAFF. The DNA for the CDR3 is TGCAGTGCTACGCAGCGGGTCACTGAAGCTTTCTTT.

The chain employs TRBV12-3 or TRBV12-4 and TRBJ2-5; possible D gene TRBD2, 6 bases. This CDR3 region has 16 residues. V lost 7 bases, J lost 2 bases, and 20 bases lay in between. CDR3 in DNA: TGTGCCAGCACCATGGCGGGACCGTCACTACAAGAGACCCAGTACTTC. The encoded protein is CASTMAGPSLQETQYF.

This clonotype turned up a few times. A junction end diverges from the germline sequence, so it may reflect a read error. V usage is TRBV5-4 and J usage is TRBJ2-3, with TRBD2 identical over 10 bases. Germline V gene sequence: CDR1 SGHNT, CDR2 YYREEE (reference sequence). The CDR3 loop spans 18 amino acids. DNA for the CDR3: TGTGCCGGCAGCTTGGACCTAGCGGGAGCTACTAGCACAGATACGCAGTATTTT. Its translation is CAGSLDLAGATSTDTQYF.

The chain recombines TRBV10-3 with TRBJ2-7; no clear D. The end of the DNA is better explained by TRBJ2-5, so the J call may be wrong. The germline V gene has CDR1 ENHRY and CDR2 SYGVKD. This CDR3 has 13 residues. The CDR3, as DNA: TGTGCCATCAGTCAGACTGACTTCGAGACCCAGTACTTC. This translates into CAISQTDFETQYF.

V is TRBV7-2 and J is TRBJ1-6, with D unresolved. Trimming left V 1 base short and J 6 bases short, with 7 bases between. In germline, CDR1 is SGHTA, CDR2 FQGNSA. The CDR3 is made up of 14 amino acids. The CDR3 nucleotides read TGTGCCAGCAGCTTAGAGCTCATTAATTCACCCCTCCACTTT. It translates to CASSLELINSPLHF.

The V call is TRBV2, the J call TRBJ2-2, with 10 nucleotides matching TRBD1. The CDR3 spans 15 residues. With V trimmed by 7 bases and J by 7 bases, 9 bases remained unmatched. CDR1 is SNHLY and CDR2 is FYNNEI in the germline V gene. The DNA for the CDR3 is TGTGCCAGCACAATAGACAGGGGGCGCATCGGGGAGCTGTTTTTT. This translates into CASTIDRGRIGELFF.

CDR3 nucleotides: TGTGCCAGCAGCTACAGAAAGGGCACTGAAGCTTTCTTT. Translating gives CASSYRKGTEAFF. The rearrangement uses TRBV7-9 and TRBJ1-1, with D hard to call. This CDR3 has 13 residues. Between the trimmed V and J ends, which lost 4 bases and 4 bases, there was a span of 10 bases. CDR1 and CDR2 (germline): SEHNR, FQNEAQ (reference sequence).

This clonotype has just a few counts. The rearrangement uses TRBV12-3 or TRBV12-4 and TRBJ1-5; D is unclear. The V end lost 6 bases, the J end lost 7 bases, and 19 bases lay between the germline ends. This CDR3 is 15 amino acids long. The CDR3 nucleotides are TGTGCCAGCAGCCCTAACTGGGTAAACGAACAGCCCCAGCATTTT. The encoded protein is CASSPNWVNEQPQHF.

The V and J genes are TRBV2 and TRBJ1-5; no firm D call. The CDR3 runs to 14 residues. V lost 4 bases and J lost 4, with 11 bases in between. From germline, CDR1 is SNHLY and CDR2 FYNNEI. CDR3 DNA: TGTGCCAGCAGTGTGCAGAGGGCAAATCAGCCCCAGCATTTT. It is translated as CASSVQRANQPQHF.

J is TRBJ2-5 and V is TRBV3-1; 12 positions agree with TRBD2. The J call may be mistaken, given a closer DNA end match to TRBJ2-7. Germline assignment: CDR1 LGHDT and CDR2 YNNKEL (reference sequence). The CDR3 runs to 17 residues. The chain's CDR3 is CASSQDWRLAGVYEQYF. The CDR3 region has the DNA TGTGCCAGCAGCCAAGATTGGAGACTAGCGGGAGTTTACGAGCAGTACTTC.

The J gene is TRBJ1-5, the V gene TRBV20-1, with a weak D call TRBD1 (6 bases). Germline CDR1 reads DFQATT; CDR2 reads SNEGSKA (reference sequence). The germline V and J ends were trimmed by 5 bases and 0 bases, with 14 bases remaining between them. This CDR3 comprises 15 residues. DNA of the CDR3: TGCAGTGCTTCTCGGACAGAAAGTAGCAATCAGCCCCAGCATTTT. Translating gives CSASRTESSNQPQHF.

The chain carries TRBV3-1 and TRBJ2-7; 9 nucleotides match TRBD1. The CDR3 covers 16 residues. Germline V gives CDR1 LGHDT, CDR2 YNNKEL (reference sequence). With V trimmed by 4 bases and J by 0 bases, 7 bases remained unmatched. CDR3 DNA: TGTGCCAGCAGCCCGCACGGACAGGGGAGCTCCTACGAGCAGTACTTC. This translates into CASSPHGQGSSYEQYF.

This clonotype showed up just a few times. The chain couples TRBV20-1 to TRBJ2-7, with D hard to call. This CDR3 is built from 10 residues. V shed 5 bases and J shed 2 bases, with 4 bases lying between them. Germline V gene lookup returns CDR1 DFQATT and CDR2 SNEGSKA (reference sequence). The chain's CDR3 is CSALTYEQYF. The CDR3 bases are TGCAGTGCTCTAACCTACGAGCAGTACTTC.

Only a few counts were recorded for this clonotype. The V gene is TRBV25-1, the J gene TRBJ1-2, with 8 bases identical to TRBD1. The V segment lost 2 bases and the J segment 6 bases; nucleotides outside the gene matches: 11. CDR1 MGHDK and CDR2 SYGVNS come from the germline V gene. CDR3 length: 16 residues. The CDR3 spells CASSEMGLSTGDGYTF. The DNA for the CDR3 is TGTGCCAGCAGTGAAATGGGGCTCTCGACAGGGGATGGCTACACCTTC.

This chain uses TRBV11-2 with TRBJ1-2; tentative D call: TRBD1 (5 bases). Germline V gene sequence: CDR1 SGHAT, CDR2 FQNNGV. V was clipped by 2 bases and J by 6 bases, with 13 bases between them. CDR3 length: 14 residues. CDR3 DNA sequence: TGTGCCAGCAGCTTAAGGCCCGGGACGGATGGCTACACCTTC. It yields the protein CASSLRPGTDGYTF.

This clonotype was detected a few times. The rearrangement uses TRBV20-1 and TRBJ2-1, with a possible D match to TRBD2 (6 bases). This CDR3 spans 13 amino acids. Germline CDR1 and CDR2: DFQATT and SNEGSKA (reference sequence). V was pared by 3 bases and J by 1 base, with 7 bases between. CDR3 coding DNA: TGCAGTGCTAGTCGGGAGTCCTACAATGAGCAGTTCTTC. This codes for CSASRESYNEQFF.

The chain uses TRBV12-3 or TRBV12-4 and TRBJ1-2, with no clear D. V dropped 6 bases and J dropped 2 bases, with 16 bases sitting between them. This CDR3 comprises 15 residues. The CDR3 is CASSHSRSPNYGYTF. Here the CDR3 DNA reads TGTGCCAGCAGCCACTCGCGTTCCCCGAACTATGGCTACACCTTC.

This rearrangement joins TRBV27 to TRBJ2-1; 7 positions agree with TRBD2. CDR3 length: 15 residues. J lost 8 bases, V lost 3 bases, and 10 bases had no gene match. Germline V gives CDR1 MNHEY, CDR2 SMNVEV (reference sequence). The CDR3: CASSLFLGGTDEQFF. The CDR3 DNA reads TGTGCCAGCAGTTTGTTTTTGGGGGGGACCGATGAGCAGTTCTTC.

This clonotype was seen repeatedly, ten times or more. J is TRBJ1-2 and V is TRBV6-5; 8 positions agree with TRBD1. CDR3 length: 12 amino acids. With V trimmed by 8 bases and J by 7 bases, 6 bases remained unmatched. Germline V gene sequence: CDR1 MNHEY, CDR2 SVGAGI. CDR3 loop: CASDRGWGGYTF. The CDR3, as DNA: TGTGCCAGCGACAGGGGATGGGGTGGCTACACCTTC.

The CDR3 sequence is CASSLDTFHEQFF. CDR3 coding DNA: TGTGCCAGCAGCTTAGACACCTTCCATGAGCAGTTCTTC. The V call is TRBV11-1, the J call TRBJ2-1; D uncertain. The CDR3 is made up of 13 amino acids. Germline V gives CDR1 SGHAT, CDR2 FQDESV (reference sequence). Deletions cut 1 base from V and 8 bases from J, with 9 bases between.

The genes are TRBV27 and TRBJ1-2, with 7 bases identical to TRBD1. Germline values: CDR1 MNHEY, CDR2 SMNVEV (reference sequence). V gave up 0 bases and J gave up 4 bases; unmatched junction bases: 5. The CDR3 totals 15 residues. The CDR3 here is CASSLSPDRIYGYTF. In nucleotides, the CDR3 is TGTGCCAGCAGTTTATCCCCGGACAGGATCTATGGCTACACCTTC.

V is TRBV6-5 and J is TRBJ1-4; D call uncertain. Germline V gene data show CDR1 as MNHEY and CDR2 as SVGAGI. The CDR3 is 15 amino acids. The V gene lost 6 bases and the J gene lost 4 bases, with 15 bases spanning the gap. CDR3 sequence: CASSPLGKGNEKLFF. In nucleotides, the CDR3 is TGTGCCAGCAGCCCCCTGGGGAAGGGTAATGAAAAACTGTTTTTT.

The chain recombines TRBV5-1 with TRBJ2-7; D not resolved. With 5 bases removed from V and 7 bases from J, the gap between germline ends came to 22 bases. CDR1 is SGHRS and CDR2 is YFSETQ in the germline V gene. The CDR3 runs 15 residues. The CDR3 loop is CASRELRRHDNEQYF. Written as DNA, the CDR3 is TGCGCCAGCAGGGAACTCAGACGGCACGACAATGAGCAGTACTTC.

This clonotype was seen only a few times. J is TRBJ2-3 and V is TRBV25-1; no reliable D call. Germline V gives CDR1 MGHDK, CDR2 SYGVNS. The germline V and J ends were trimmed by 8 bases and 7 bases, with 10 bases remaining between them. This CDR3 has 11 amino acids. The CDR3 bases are TGTGCCAGCGCCGCAGGCTATACGCAGTATTTT. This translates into CASAAGYTQYF.

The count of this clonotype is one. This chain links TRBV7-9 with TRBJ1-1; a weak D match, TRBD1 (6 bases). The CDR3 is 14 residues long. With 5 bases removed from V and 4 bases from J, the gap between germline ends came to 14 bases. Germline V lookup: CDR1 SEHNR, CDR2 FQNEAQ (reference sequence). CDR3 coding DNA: TGTGCCAGCAGCGTACAGGGTGGGAGCACTGAAGCTTTCTTT. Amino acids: CASSVQGGSTEAFF. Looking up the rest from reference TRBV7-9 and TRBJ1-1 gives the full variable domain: DTGVSQNPRHKITKRGQNVTFRCDPISEHNRLYWYRQTLGQGPEFLTYFQNEAQLEKSRLLSDRFSAERPKGSFSTLEIQRTEQGDSAMYLCASSVQGGSTEAFFGQGTRLTVV.

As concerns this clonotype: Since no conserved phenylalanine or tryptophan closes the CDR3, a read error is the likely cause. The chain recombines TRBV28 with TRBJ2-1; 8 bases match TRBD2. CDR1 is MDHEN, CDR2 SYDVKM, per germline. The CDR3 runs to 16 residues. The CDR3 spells CASRLAGKGPYDEQFV. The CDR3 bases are TGTGCCAGCAGATTAGCGGGAAAGGGTCCCTACGATGAGCAGTTCGTC.